A single sample gave rise to the 31 T cell receptor beta chains below, sequenced in a study of T cell responses to AZD1222 COVID-19 vaccine. Clones were sequenced by immunoSEQ multiplex PCR, and TCRdb holds only the in-frame ones, with some missing. This sample yields about 110,000 clones, of which 88% are seen a single time; approximately 15% belongs to the top ten. This material consisted of peripheral blood, taken on day 0 of AZD1222 vaccination. The receptors stem from an adult in good health.

The chain has TRBV5-1 and TRBJ1-1; D perhaps matches TRBD1 (5 bases). V was shortened by 3 bases and J by 4 bases, with 10 bases between the two germline ends. In germline, CDR1 is SGHRS, CDR2 YFSETQ. The CDR3 spans 13 residues. The CDR3 DNA reads as TGCGCCAGCAGCTCGTTTGGGGGCACTGAAGCTTTCTTT. Translation gives CASSSFGGTEAFF. The variable domain in full, with the rest retrieved from reference TRBV5-1 and TRBJ1-1, is KAGVTQTPRYLIKTRGQQVTLSCSPISGHRSVSWYQQTPGQGLQFLFEYFSETQRNKGNFPGRFSGRQFSNSRSEMNVSTLELGDSALYLCASSSFGGTEAFFGQGTRLTVV.

This chain links TRBV10-1 with TRBJ2-5; TRBD1 aligns across 8 bases. Trimming at V came to 5 bases and at J to 4 bases, leaving 9 bases not matched to a gene. CDR1 is WNHNN, CDR2 SYGVQD, per germline (reference sequence). CDR3 length: 15 amino acids. The CDR3 DNA sequence: TGCGCCAGCAGTAAAATCGGACAGGGCGGAGAGACCCAGTACTTC. It specifies CASSKIGQGGETQYF.

The genes are TRBV7-2 and TRBJ2-2; D tentatively reads TRBD1 or TRBD2 (7 bases each). In germline, CDR1 is SGHTA, CDR2 FQGNSA. The CDR3 length is 16 residues. Deletions cut 7 bases from V and 6 bases from J, with 21 bases between. CDR3 DNA sequence: TGTGCCAGCATCAGACAGGGAAGGACTAGATCCGGGGAGCTGTTTTTT. Protein sequence: CASIRQGRTRSGELFF.

This clone was picked up a small number of times. The chain is built from TRBV5-5 and TRBJ1-5, with D possibly matching TRBD1 (6 bases). The CDR3 sequence is 17 residues long. Per germline, CDR1 SGHKS and CDR2 YYEKEE (reference sequence). Trimming pared 4 bases from V and 1 base from J, leaving 18 bases between. As DNA, the CDR3 is TGTGCCAGCAGCCCCTCCACAGGGACGGGGAGCAATCAGCCCCAGCATTTT. Amino acids: CASSPSTGTGSNQPQHF.

The genes are TRBV18 and TRBJ1-1; D is unclear. The germline gives CDR1 KGHSH, CDR2 LQKENI. The CDR3 length is 13 residues. V was shortened by 1 base and J by 0 bases, with 3 bases between the two germline ends. In DNA form, the CDR3 reads TGTGCCAGCTCACCACTGATGAACACTGAAGCTTTCTTT. This codes for CASSPLMNTEAFF.

This chain links TRBV6-6 with TRBJ1-2; 12 bases line up with TRBD1. Germline values: CDR1 MNHNY, CDR2 SVGAGI (reference sequence). The CDR3 length is 15 residues. J lost 8 bases, V lost 5 bases, and 9 bases had no gene match. This CDR3 is CASSRSGTGGTGYTF. The CDR3 DNA reads TGTGCCAGCAGTCGATCCGGGACAGGGGGCACGGGCTACACCTTC.

The V gene is TRBV19, the J gene TRBJ1-4, with D unresolved. V dropped 10 bases and J dropped 8 bases, with 11 bases sitting between them. The CDR3 is 11 amino acids. Germline V lookup: CDR1 LNHDA, CDR2 SQIVND (reference sequence). CDR3 coding DNA: TGTGCCACCGGCGGGGTAGAAAAACTGTTTTTT. This sequence encodes CATGGVEKLFF. Using reference TRBV19 and TRBJ1-4 for the parts outside the CDR3, the full variable domain is DGGITQSPKYLFRKEGQNVTLSCEQNLNHDAMYWYRQDPGQGLRLIYYSQIVNDFQKGDIAEGYSVSREKKESFPLTVTSAQKNPTAFYLCATGGVEKLFFGSGTQLSVL.

CDR3 residues: CASSPIHGTGSSYEQYF. DNA for the CDR3: TGTGCCAGCAGCCCGATCCACGGGACAGGGAGCTCCTACGAGCAGTACTTC. The rearrangement links TRBV5-6 to TRBJ2-7, with 9 bases matching TRBD1. This CDR3 is 17 amino acids long. Germline V CDR1 and CDR2: SGHDT, YYEEEE. V lost 4 bases and J lost 0; bases outside the gene matches: 11.

The chain is built from TRBV7-9 and TRBJ1-3, with D hard to call. The V gene lost 6 bases and the J gene lost 0 bases, with 6 bases spanning the gap. In germline, CDR1 is SEHNR, CDR2 FQNEAQ (reference sequence). The CDR3 extends over 13 amino acids. CDR3 bases: TGTGCCAGCAGGGAGGGCTCTGGAAACACCATATATTTT. Encoded protein: CASREGSGNTIYF. Filled out from reference TRBV7-9 and TRBJ1-3, the complete variable domain reads DTGVSQNPRHKITKRGQNVTFRCDPISEHNRLYWYRQTLGQGPEFLTYFQNEAQLEKSRLLSDRFSAERPKGSFSTLEIQRTEQGDSAMYLCASREGSGNTIYFGEGSWLTVV.

V and J are TRBV5-1 and TRBJ1-1, with D possibly being TRBD1 (5 bases). V lost 4 bases and J 1 base, leaving 8 bases between the germline ends. The CDR3 has 13 amino acids. In germline, CDR1 is SGHRS, CDR2 YFSETQ. In DNA, the CDR3 is TGCGCCAGCAGCCGAGGGACGAACACTGAAGCTTTCTTT. Translated: CASSRGTNTEAFF.

The CDR3 coding sequence is TGTGCCAGCAGCTTGACGACAGGGGCTGAAGCTTTCTTT. Its translation: CASSLTTGAEAFF. V is TRBV7-8 and J is TRBJ1-1; 8 bases fit TRBD1. CDR1 SGHVS and CDR2 FQNEAQ come from the germline V gene. The CDR3 length is 13 residues. With 3 bases clipped from V and 6 bases from J, the junction kept 3 bases outside the gene matches.

The rearrangement uses TRBV3-1 (or the pseudogene TRBV3-2) and TRBJ2-3; the D is unclear. Germline lookup yields CDR1 LGHDT and CDR2 YNNKEL (reference sequence). The V end was cut by 1 base, the J end by 1 base, with 18 bases between. CDR3 length equals 18 residues. DNA for the CDR3: TGTGCCAGCAGCCAAGGGGCTTTTTGGGCTCCCCGCACAGATACGCAGTATTTT. Residues: CASSQGAFWAPRTDTQYF.

This chain links TRBV30 with TRBJ1-2; TRBD1 is a possible D gene (6 bases). The germline V gene has CDR1 GTSNPN and CDR2 SVGIG (reference sequence). The V gene lost 1 base and the J gene lost 8 bases, with 14 bases spanning the gap. The CDR3 length is 13 residues. In DNA, the CDR3 is TGTGCCTGGAGTGAGAGGCCAGGGGACGGCTACACCTTC. Translation gives CAWSERPGDGYTF.

This rearrangement joins TRBV30 to TRBJ1-1; no reliable D call. CDR1 and CDR2 (germline): GTSNPN, SVGIG (reference sequence). This CDR3 comprises 11 residues. Trimming stripped 0 bases from V and 11 bases from J, with 10 bases between. The CDR3 protein is CAWSVFRAAFF. The CDR3 DNA reads TGTGCCTGGAGTGTATTTAGGGCGGCTTTCTTT. The whole variable domain, remainder taken from reference TRBV30 and TRBJ1-1, is SQTIHQWPATLVQPVGSPLSLECTVEGTSNPNLYWYRQAAGRGLQLLFYSVGIGQISSEVPQNLSASRPQDRQFILSSKKLLLSDSGFYLCAWSVFRAAFFGQGTRLTVV.

The V gene is TRBV3-1 (or the pseudogene TRBV3-2), the J gene TRBJ2-5, with D possibly called TRBD1 or TRBD2 (5 bases each). The germline V gene has CDR1 LGHDT and CDR2 YNNKEL (reference sequence). This CDR3 has 14 residues. V gave up 4 bases and J gave up 2 bases, with 11 bases separating them. The CDR3 nucleotides read TGTGCCAGCAGCCTTGGGACCAGTCAAGAGACCCAGTACTTC. Its translation is CASSLGTSQETQYF.

The chain is built from TRBV7-2 and TRBJ1-5; tentative D call: TRBD1 (5 bases). The V end was cut by 1 base, the J end by 7 bases, with 14 bases between. This CDR3 is built from 15 residues. The germline V gene has CDR1 SGHTA and CDR2 FQGNSA. CDR3 DNA sequence: TGTGCCAGCAGCTTAGGGGCAGGGCGAGACCAGCCCCAGCATTTT. Amino acids: CASSLGAGRDQPQHF.

This clone was recorded a few times. V is TRBV7-2 and J is TRBJ1-2; the D gene is possibly TRBD1 (6 bases). Germline loops: CDR1 SGHTA, CDR2 FQGNSA. V lost 2 bases and J 6 bases, leaving 13 bases between the germline ends. The CDR3 consists of 14 residues. CDR3 nucleotide sequence: TGTGCCAGCAGCTTACTACAGGGCGTAAATGGCTACACCTTC. Its translation is CASSLLQGVNGYTF.

A few counts support this clone. The V call is TRBV30, the J call TRBJ1-1; D is uncertain. The CDR3 spans 13 residues. CDR1 is GTSNPN and CDR2 is SVGIG in the germline V gene (reference sequence). V gave up 2 bases and J gave up 9 bases, with 16 bases separating them. The CDR3 region has the DNA TGTGCCTGGAGTCCACGCGGGTCGGGGAAAGCTTTCTTT. It yields the protein CAWSPRGSGKAFF.

V usage is TRBV12-5 and J usage is TRBJ1-5, with D tentatively TRBD1 (6 bases). Germline lookup yields CDR1 LGHNT and CDR2 FRNRAP. The V gene lost 6 bases and the J gene lost 0 bases, with 21 bases spanning the gap. The CDR3 has 18 residues. The chain's CDR3 is CASGRRQGLGDSNQPQHF. CDR3 DNA: TGTGCTAGTGGCCGGAGGCAGGGGCTGGGCGATAGCAATCAGCCCCAGCATTTT.

The chain joins TRBV5-4 to TRBJ2-1; 12 positions agree with TRBD2. Germline loops: CDR1 SGHNT, CDR2 YYREEE (reference sequence). The CDR3 totals 17 residues. Trimming took 0 bases from V and 2 from J; bases not matched to a gene: 3. The CDR3 region has the DNA TGTGCCAGCAGCTTGGCTAGCGGGGGGGCCGCCTACAATGAGCAGTTCTTC. Translated, it gives CASSLASGGAAYNEQFF.

The gene calls are TRBV5-1 and TRBJ2-3; D is perhaps TRBD2 (6 bases). The germline V gene encodes CDR1 SGHRS and CDR2 YFSETQ. This CDR3 is 16 amino acids long. Trimming removed 0 bases at V and 5 bases at J, with 16 bases between. CDR3 amino acids: CASSLEVAEGGDTQYF. The CDR3 DNA sequence: TGCGCCAGCAGCTTGGAGGTAGCGGAGGGAGGAGATACGCAGTATTTT.

The V and J genes are TRBV30 and TRBJ1-6; maybe TRBD1 (5 bases). Germline V gene lookup returns CDR1 GTSNPN and CDR2 SVGIG (reference sequence). The CDR3 contains 14 residues. V dropped 4 bases and J dropped 10 bases, with 17 bases sitting between them. The CDR3 here is CAWIPKGVRSPLHF. CDR3 DNA: TGTGCCTGGATCCCCAAAGGGGTTAGATCACCCCTCCACTTT.

The chain employs TRBV6-5 and TRBJ2-7; D is ambiguous. Germline V gene sequence: CDR1 MNHEY, CDR2 SVGAGI. V lost 0 bases to trimming and J lost 3 bases, with 9 bases between them. This CDR3 is built from 14 residues. CDR3 sequence: CASSYSPSFYEQYF. CDR3 coding DNA: TGTGCCAGCAGTTACTCGCCTTCCTTCTACGAGCAGTACTTC.

The chain uses TRBV7-3 and TRBJ2-1; 8 bases map to TRBD2. Unmatched junction bases numbered 8, after V lost 5 bases and J lost 5 bases. Germline loops: CDR1 SGHTA, CDR2 FQGTGA. The CDR3 has 15 residues. The CDR3 DNA sequence: TGTGCCAGCAGCCCAATAGCGGGGTGGGACAATGAGCAGTTCTTC. This codes for CASSPIAGWDNEQFF.

The CDR3: CASSKEERGETQYF. The CDR3 DNA reads TGTGCCAGCAGTAAGGAAGAAAGGGGGGAGACCCAGTACTTC. The chain has TRBV6-5 and TRBJ2-5, with D perhaps matching TRBD1 (6 bases). V was pared by 5 bases and J by 5 bases, with 15 bases between. The CDR3 is made up of 14 amino acids. The germline V gene has CDR1 MNHEY and CDR2 SVGAGI.

This clone was detected once. The chain has TRBV27 and TRBJ2-5; tentative D call: TRBD2 (5 bases). CDR1 MNHEY and CDR2 SMNVEV come from the germline V gene (reference sequence). The CDR3 loop spans 13 amino acids. V lost 2 bases and J lost 5, with 9 bases in between. The CDR3 reads CASSLVRAETQYF. The CDR3 coding sequence is TGTGCCAGCAGTTTAGTGAGGGCTGAGACCCAGTACTTC.

The rearrangement uses TRBV7-2 and TRBJ1-4, with D hard to call. CDR1 is SGHTA and CDR2 is FQGNSA in the germline V gene. This CDR3 is 15 amino acids long. Trimming shortened V by 1 base and J by 8 bases, and 14 bases separated the two germline ends. The CDR3 sequence is CASSLVSSVGEKLFF. The CDR3 coding sequence is TGTGCCAGCAGCTTAGTTTCCTCGGTGGGGGAAAAACTGTTTTTT.

This CDR3 is CASSREPESRKYGYTF. CDR3 DNA sequence: TGTGCCAGCAGCAGAGAGCCTGAATCTCGAAAGTATGGCTACACCTTC. The V gene is TRBV7-6, the J gene TRBJ1-2; no reliable D call. Between the trimmed V and J ends, which lost 5 bases and 5 bases, there was a span of 21 bases. This CDR3 contains 16 residues. Looked up from germline, CDR1 is SGHVS and CDR2 is FNYEAQ. Variable domain in full (rest from reference TRBV7-6 and TRBJ1-2): GAGVSQSPRYKVTKRGQDVALRCDPISGHVSLYWYRQALGQGPEFLTYFNYEAQQDKSGLPNDRFSAERPEGSISTLTIQRTEQRDSAMYRCASSREPESRKYGYTFGSGTRLTVV.

The chain couples TRBV5-6 to TRBJ1-1, with a weak D call TRBD1 (5 bases). Germline V lookup: CDR1 SGHDT, CDR2 YYEEEE. The ends were cut back, 0 bases at V and 1 base at J, with 16 bases in the middle. The CDR3 consists of 17 residues. For the CDR3, the DNA is TGTGCCAGCAGCTTGGCCGGGGGAATCCTGGGGAACACTGAAGCTTTCTTT. Translation gives CASSLAGGILGNTEAFF. Full variable domain (rest looked up from reference TRBV5-6 and TRBJ1-1): DAGVTQSPTHLIKTRGQQVTLRCSPKSGHDTVSWYQQALGQGPQFIFQYYEEEERQRGNFPDRFSGHQFPNYSSELNVNALLLGDSALYLCASSLAGGILGNTEAFFGQGTRLTVV.

The chain joins TRBV10-3 to TRBJ2-7; unclear D gene. CDR3 length equals 14 residues. CDR1 and CDR2 from the germline V gene are ENHRY and SYGVKD. The V end lost 4 bases, the J end lost 2 bases, and 12 bases lay between the germline ends. The CDR3 sequence: CAISVSKVTYEQYF. The CDR3 region has the DNA TGTGCCATCAGTGTCTCTAAGGTAACCTACGAGCAGTACTTC.

The chain couples TRBV6-5 to TRBJ1-4; TRBD1 might be the D (6 bases). The length of the CDR3 is 15 residues. Germline CDR1 is MNHEY and CDR2 is SVGAGI. With 10 bases removed from V and 3 bases from J, the gap between germline ends came to 18 bases. The CDR3 protein is CAITLSGGPNEKLFF. CDR3 in DNA: TGTGCCATCACCCTCTCGGGGGGCCCTAATGAAAAACTGTTTTTT.